The following is a T cell receptor beta chain sequence with its context. This sample was included in a study of T cell changes during pregnancy in multiple sclerosis. V was trimmed by 2 bases and J by 5 bases, leaving 10 bases between them. The CDR3 has 13 amino acids. Germline assignment: CDR1 SGHRS and CDR2 YFSETQ. Measured with immunoSEQ multiplex PCR; TCRdb has only the in-frame clones, and not every one. The data show around 77,000 clones, more than 90% seen once. The V call is TRBV5-1, the J call TRBJ1-1; the D gene is possibly TRBD1 (6 bases). This specimen consisted of peripheral blood, obtained in the third trimester of pregnancy. This TCR derives from a female donor with multiple sclerosis, enrolled in a pregnancy study. CDR3 DNA: TGCGCCAGCAGCTTTCAGGGGAGTACTGAAGCTTTCTTT. It yields the protein CASSFQGSTEAFF.